The clone carrying this T cell receptor (beta chain) was counted at least ten times. Its specificity is not known. The sample originates from a study of T cell repertoires in cytomegalovirus infection. Background on the study: Carrying CMV and the relevant HLA type showed in public TCR beta signatures. Study outcomes and limitations: HLA-C-restricted CMV-specific TCR beta clonotypes were dominant in the ex vivo response. Individuals carrying CMV plus the relevant HLA were identified by cumulative frequency of public TCR beta families.

CDR3 length: 14 amino acids. J gave up 4 bases and V 6 bases, and 6 bases lay outside the gene matches. TCRdb redid the calling of the reads with MiXCR, one entry per CDR3 protein. The table has about 140,000 distinct CDR3 sequences, roughly 6.5% seen once. The TCR comes from a human donor in good health (CMV status not recorded). Some clones in this sample may be carry-over from other donors' samples. The genes are TRBV12-3 or TRBV12-4 and TRBJ1-5, with 7 bases matching TRBD1. Sequencing used PBMCs. This chain's CDR3 is CASRPGQSNQPQHF. CDR3 in DNA: TGTGCCAGCAGGCCGGGACAGTCTAATCAGCCCCAGCATTTT.